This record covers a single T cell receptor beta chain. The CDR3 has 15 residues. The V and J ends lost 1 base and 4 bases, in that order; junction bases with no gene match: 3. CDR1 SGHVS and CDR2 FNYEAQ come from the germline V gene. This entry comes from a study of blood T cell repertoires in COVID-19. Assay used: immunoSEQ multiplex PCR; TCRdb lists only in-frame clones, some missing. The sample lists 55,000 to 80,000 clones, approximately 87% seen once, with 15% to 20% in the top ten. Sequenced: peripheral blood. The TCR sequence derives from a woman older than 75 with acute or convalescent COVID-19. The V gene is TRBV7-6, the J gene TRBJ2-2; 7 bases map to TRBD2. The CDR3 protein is CASSLGGSSTGELFF. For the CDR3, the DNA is TGTGCCAGCAGCTTAGGCGGGAGTAGCACCGGGGAGCTGTTTTTT.